The clone carrying this T cell receptor beta chain has just one count. This specimen belongs to a study of blood T cell repertoires in COVID-19. Study background: Material from acute and convalescent COVID-19 was sourced from the United States, Italy and Spain. T cells, B-cell-depleted T cells, or PBMCs supplied cDNA or gDNA.

The germline V gene encodes CDR1 ENHRY and CDR2 SYGVKD. The CDR3 runs to 14 residues. J lost 3 bases, V lost 10 bases, and 7 bases had no gene match. Authors' analysis steps: Using reference gene primer amplification, nucleated cell counts were estimated. Some clones are missing from TCRdb's copy, which holds only in-frame ones; the method was immunoSEQ multiplex PCR. V and J calls plus clone size are reproduced from that table; the DNA served to infer D and trimming. The profile shows fewer than 80,000 clones, roughly 74% of them singletons. Material: peripheral blood. The V and J genes are TRBV10-3 and TRBJ2-7; 12 nucleotides line up with TRBD2. The sequence was collected from a woman of 80 years or more with acute or convalescent COVID-19. In DNA, the CDR3 is TGTGCCACACTACTAGCGGGAGGTCACTACGAGCAGTACTTC. This sequence encodes CATLLAGGHYEQYF.